One and the same sample provided the 28 T cell receptor beta chains below, sequenced in a study of CD8 T cells in ankylosing spondylitis. TCRdb re-derived calls from the 5' RACE reads in MiXCR, one entry per CDR3 protein. The sample consists of hundreds of thousands of distinct CDR3 sequences, about 9.1% of them appearing once. The sequenced sample was blood, either unsorted or a sorted T cell fraction (not recorded which). The receptors were gathered from a male donor with ankylosing spondylitis or in good health (not recorded which).

This clonotype was seen many times. CDR3 loop: CSASLQGTYEQYF. In nucleotides, the CDR3 is TGCAGTGCTAGTCTGCAGGGGACCTACGAGCAGTACTTC. The chain uses TRBV20-1 and TRBJ2-7, with D possibly matching TRBD1 (6 bases). V was clipped by 3 bases and J by 2 bases, with 11 bases between them. Per germline, CDR1 DFQATT and CDR2 SNEGSKA (reference sequence). CDR3 length: 13 residues.

This clonotype was counted at least ten times. The chain uses TRBV29-1 and TRBJ2-7; TRBD2 is a possible D gene (6 bases). Germline values: CDR1 SQVTM, CDR2 ANQGSEA. This CDR3 has 13 residues. Between the trimmed V and J ends, which lost 1 base and 1 base, there was a span of 8 bases. The CDR3 here is CSVEVADSYEQYF. DNA of the CDR3: TGCAGCGTTGAAGTAGCGGATTCCTACGAGCAGTACTTC.

This clonotype was seen ten or more times. The chain recombines TRBV3-1 with TRBJ2-7, with a weak D call TRBD1 (7 bases). Germline V gene sequence: CDR1 LGHDT, CDR2 YNNKEL (reference sequence). The germline V and J ends were trimmed by 1 base and 2 bases, with 9 bases remaining between them. The CDR3 is 14 amino acids. Here the CDR3 reads CASSQARGAYEQYF. CDR3 coding DNA: TGTGCCAGCAGCCAAGCCAGGGGGGCCTACGAGCAGTACTTC.

Comment on this clonotype: A much larger clone sits a single nucleotide away, making a read error possible. The chain carries TRBV24-1 and TRBJ1-2; 7 bases are a match to TRBD1. The CDR3 is made up of 15 amino acids. V was clipped by 4 bases and J by 1 base; unmatched bases: 5. Per germline, CDR1 KGHDR and CDR2 SFDVKD. The DNA for the CDR3 is TGTGCCACCAGTGACTGGACAGGCCATAACTATGGCTACACCTTC. This codes for CATSDWTGHNYGYTF.

This rearrangement joins TRBV12-3 or TRBV12-4 to TRBJ2-1; 11 nucleotides line up with TRBD2. V lost 2 bases, J lost 0 bases, and 9 bases stayed unmatched. This CDR3 region has 19 residues. The CDR3 loop is CASSLLAGGRQSSYNEQFF. The CDR3 region has the DNA TGTGCCAGCAGTTTACTAGCGGGGGGACGACAGAGCTCCTACAATGAGCAGTTCTTC.

This clonotype was seen ten or more times. This sequence joins TRBV9 and TRBJ1-2; D not resolved. This CDR3 region has 15 residues. Trimming stripped 0 bases from V and 7 bases from J, with 16 bases between. Germline lookup yields CDR1 SGDLS and CDR2 YYNGEE. CDR3 in DNA: TGTGCCAGCAGCGTAGGATTGGCCCCGCGGGCTGGCTACACCTTC. As protein: CASSVGLAPRAGYTF.

This clonotype showed up many times. J is TRBJ2-7 and V is TRBV7-2; no clear D gene. CDR1 and CDR2 from the germline V gene are SGHTA and FQGNSA. The V gene lost 2 bases and the J gene lost 2 bases, with 13 bases spanning the gap. This CDR3 is 15 amino acids long. DNA for the CDR3: TGTGCCAGCAGCTTAAAGGATCGTGAGACCTACGAGCAGTACTTC. This sequence encodes CASSLKDRETYEQYF.

This clonotype was seen ten or more times. The V and J genes are TRBV7-2 and TRBJ2-3; D possibly corresponds to TRBD2 (5 bases). V was cut by 3 bases and J by 3 bases, with 7 bases left in between. The CDR3 is 13 residues long. In germline, CDR1 is SGHTA, CDR2 FQGNSA. CDR3 nucleotides: TGTGCCAGCAGCTTTGGAGGAACAGATACGCAGTATTTT. Protein product: CASSFGGTDTQYF.

The table lists this clonotype with many counts. The CDR3 protein is CASSRNPQETQYF. CDR3 sequence (DNA): TGTGCCAGCAGCCGGAACCCTCAAGAGACCCAGTACTTC. The chain employs TRBV7-2 and TRBJ2-5; D not resolved. V lost 5 bases, J lost 2 bases, and 9 bases lay in between. Germline V gene data show CDR1 as SGHTA and CDR2 as FQGNSA. CDR3 size: 13 residues.

In this sample, this clonotype turned up many times. This chain connects TRBV9 to TRBJ2-7, with a tentative D call TRBD1 (6 bases). The CDR3 is 15 amino acids. The V and J ends lost 2 bases and 3 bases respectively, with 15 bases between them. CDR1 SGDLS and CDR2 YYNGEE come from the germline V gene. The CDR3: CASSVAAGVGYEQYF. The CDR3 DNA reads TGTGCCAGCAGCGTCGCCGCAGGGGTTGGCTACGAGCAGTACTTC.

The chain couples TRBV4-3 to TRBJ2-1; D call uncertain. V was cut by 1 base and J by 8 bases, with 12 bases left in between. Germline values: CDR1 LGHNA, CDR2 YSLEER. The CDR3 runs 14 residues. CDR3 DNA sequence: TGCGCCAGCAGCCAAGGAGCGCACGCGGATGAGCAGTTCTTC. It encodes CASSQGAHADEQFF.

This clonotype was picked up many times. V gene TRBV7-2 combines with J gene TRBJ1-2, with TRBD1 as a possible D gene (5 bases). CDR1 is SGHTA, CDR2 FQGNSA, per germline. V dropped 4 bases and J dropped 3 bases, with 12 bases sitting between them. This CDR3 spans 14 amino acids. CDR3 sequence (DNA): TGTGCCAGCAGCTCTAGCTGGGGGGACTATGGCTACACCTTC. Its translation: CASSSSWGDYGYTF.

Ten or more counts support this clonotype. The genes are TRBV5-1 and TRBJ2-1, with 7 bases that match TRBD2. Looked up from germline, CDR1 is SGHRS and CDR2 is YFSETQ. J lost 4 bases, V lost 3 bases, and 10 bases had no gene match. The CDR3 runs 16 residues. CDR3 coding DNA: TGCGCCAGCAGCTCCGGGACTACAAAGGCTTACAATGAGCAGTTCTTC. Protein sequence: CASSSGTTKAYNEQFF.

This clonotype was seen many times. V and J are TRBV24-1 and TRBJ1-5; D gene ambiguous. V was trimmed by 3 bases and J by 3 bases, leaving 2 bases between them. Germline V CDR1 and CDR2: KGHDR, SFDVKD. CDR3 length equals 12 residues. CDR3 sequence (DNA): TGTGCCACCAGTGATACCAATCAGCCCCAGCATTTT. It is translated as CATSDTNQPQHF.

This clonotype was counted ten times or more. CDR3 sequence (DNA): TGTGCCAGCAGTCGAGCGGGAGGGCCGGCAGATACGCAGTATTTT. Protein sequence: CASSRAGGPADTQYF. The V gene is TRBV6-1, the J gene TRBJ2-3, with TRBD2 identical over 10 bases. Germline V gene sequence: CDR1 MNHNS, CDR2 SASEGT. V trimming: 5 bases; J trimming: 4 bases; junction bases outside the gene matches: 6. The CDR3 spans 15 residues.

In its sample, this clonotype was seen many times. The chain has TRBV20-1 and TRBJ2-3; perhaps D is TRBD1 or TRBD2 (5 bases each). This CDR3 spans 14 amino acids. Germline V gene lookup returns CDR1 DFQATT and CDR2 SNEGSKA (reference sequence). Trimming cost V 0 bases and J 0 bases, with 7 bases left between them. CDR3 sequence reads: CSARDRDSTDTQYF. The DNA for the CDR3 is TGCAGTGCTAGAGATAGGGACAGCACAGATACGCAGTATTTT.

This clonotype was picked up many times. The chain links TRBV7-9 to TRBJ1-1, with 8 nucleotides matching TRBD1. CDR1 is SEHNR, CDR2 FQNEAQ, per germline (reference sequence). With 5 bases clipped from V and 3 bases from J, the junction kept 11 bases outside the gene matches. This CDR3 spans 16 amino acids. The CDR3 here is CASSLDRGFEDTEAFF. The CDR3 DNA follows: TGTGCCAGCAGCCTCGACAGGGGTTTTGAGGACACTGAAGCTTTCTTT.

CDR3 amino acids: CASSSGMDTQYF. The DNA for the CDR3 is TGTGCCAGCAGCTCAGGCATGGATACGCAGTATTTT. V usage is TRBV11-2 and J usage is TRBJ2-3; D gene unclear. The CDR3 loop spans 12 amino acids. Germline CDR1 reads SGHAT; CDR2 reads FQNNGV. Deletions cut 4 bases from V and 6 bases from J, with 8 bases between. Looking up the rest from reference TRBV11-2 and TRBJ2-3 gives the full variable domain: EAGVAQSPRYKIIEKRQSVAFWCNPISGHATLYWYQQILGQGPKLLIQFQNNGVVDDSQLPKDRFSAERLKGVDSTLKIQPAKLEDSAVYLCASSSGMDTQYFGPGTRLTVL.

There are many counts of this clonotype. V usage is TRBV29-1 and J usage is TRBJ1-1; D call uncertain. V lost 3 bases to trimming and J lost 1 base, with 6 bases between them. The germline V gene has CDR1 SQVTM and CDR2 ANQGSEA. The CDR3 contains 12 residues. CDR3 DNA sequence: TGCAGCGTTGACAGAGAGAACACTGAAGCTTTCTTT. Protein product: CSVDRENTEAFF.

This clonotype occurred many times. CDR3 coding DNA: TGCAGCGCTGAGGACCGGTCCTATGGCTACACCTTC. This gives the protein CSAEDRSYGYTF. The rearrangement links TRBV29-1 to TRBJ1-2; no reliable D call. With 7 bases removed from V and 4 bases from J, the gap between germline ends came to 13 bases. This CDR3 has 12 residues. Germline CDR1 and CDR2: SQVTM and ANQGSEA.

This clonotype was found a few times. V is TRBV19 and J is TRBJ2-3, with 9 bases matching TRBD1. CDR3 length: 15 amino acids. CDR1 and CDR2 (germline): LNHDA, SQIVND (reference sequence). J lost 3 bases, V lost 7 bases, and 8 bases had no gene match. The CDR3 bases are TGTGCCAGTACCCCTTGGGACAGGGAGACAGATACGCAGTATTTT. Its translation is CASTPWDRETDTQYF.

The chain combines TRBV12-3 or TRBV12-4 with TRBJ2-7, with 8 bases aligning to TRBD2. The CDR3 spans 14 residues. Trimming removed 7 bases from V and 2 bases from J; junction bases left unmatched: 7. In DNA, the CDR3 is TGTGCCAGCACCGGGGGGGGGAGAACCTACGAGCAGTACTTC. This encodes CASTGGGRTYEQYF.

In its sample, this clonotype was seen many times. The gene calls are TRBV5-1 and TRBJ2-7; D possibly corresponds to TRBD2 (5 bases). Germline CDR1 SGHRS, CDR2 YFSETQ. The CDR3 length is 13 residues. V lost 7 bases and J lost 4, with 15 bases in between. DNA of the CDR3: TGCGCCAGCGCCGTAGGACTTGGATACGAGCAGTACTTC. This sequence encodes CASAVGLGYEQYF.

This clonotype occurred many times. The chain couples TRBV4-3 to TRBJ2-7; TRBD1 matches at 7 bases. J lost 1 base, V lost 3 bases, and 6 bases had no gene match. This CDR3 comprises 15 residues. Germline loops: CDR1 LGHNA, CDR2 YSLEER. This CDR3 reads CASSHIQGPSYEQYF. The CDR3 coding sequence is TGCGCCAGCAGCCACATACAGGGGCCGTCCTACGAGCAGTACTTC.

The chain carries TRBV19 and TRBJ1-1, with 8 nucleotides matching TRBD1. Germline values: CDR1 LNHDA, CDR2 SQIVND (reference sequence). This CDR3 has 13 residues. Unmatched junction bases numbered 3, after V lost 4 bases and J lost 5 bases. For the CDR3, the DNA is TGTGCCAGTAGTAGCAGGGGGCAAACTGAAGCTTTCTTT. Translating gives CASSSRGQTEAFF.

This clonotype was detected many times. Written as DNA, the CDR3 is TGTGCCAGCAGCTTTGGAGGCGGGGATTCACCCCTCCACTTT. This sequence encodes CASSFGGGDSPLHF. The V gene is TRBV5-5, the J gene TRBJ1-6, with D unclear. From germline, CDR1 is SGHKS and CDR2 YYEKEE (reference sequence). CDR3 length: 14 residues. The V gene lost 2 bases and the J gene lost 8 bases, with 11 bases spanning the gap.

This clonotype was recorded at least ten times. V usage is TRBV7-9 and J usage is TRBJ2-4; D may be TRBD1 or TRBD2 (5 bases each). Trimming cost V 5 bases and J 15 bases, with 20 bases left between them. The CDR3 totals 13 residues. CDR1 and CDR2 (germline): SEHNR, FQNEAQ (reference sequence). The CDR3 DNA reads as TGTGCCAGCAGCCCACCGGGACCCTTTACTCGGTACTTC. It is translated as CASSPPGPFTRYF.

The chain recombines TRBV11-1 with TRBJ2-7, with D possibly TRBD2 on 6 matching bases. V lost 5 bases and J lost 7, with 15 bases in between. CDR1 and CDR2 from the germline V gene are SGHAT and FQDESV (reference sequence). The CDR3 spans 13 residues. The CDR3 here is CASSPPGGLEQYF. As DNA, the CDR3 is TGTGCCAGCAGCCCCCCCGGAGGGCTAGAGCAGTACTTC.